This is a list of T cell receptor beta chains from one sample in a study of CD8 T cells in Susac syndrome. Each CDR3 protein gets one entry after TCRdb re-called the immunoSEQ multiplex PCR reads with MiXCR. The data contain some 200,000 distinct CDR3 sequences, roughly 94% of them singletons. Specimen: CD4+ T cells from PBMCs. These receptors were obtained from a human donor in good health. Each CDR3 is given with its conserved first and last residue. A D gene is named only where the DNA matches it firmly. Clone size is shown for a subset of rows, as once, few, many or a class of expanded clone.

TGTGCCAGCAGCTCGACGGTAGTCCAAGAGACCCAGTACTTC CASSSTVVQETQYF TRBJ2-5 NA NA TRBV7-9
TGTGCCAGCAGTTTCCGACGGAACTATGGCTACACCTTC CASSFRRNYGYTF TRBJ1-2 NA NA TRBV6-5
TGTGCCACCAGCAGTTGGGACAGGGGCTATGGCTACACCTTC CATSSWDRGYGYTF TRBJ1-2 NA TRBD1 TRBV15
TGCAGTGCTCGCTACCAGACAGGGGACGGCTACACCTTC CSARYQTGDGYTF TRBJ1-2 NA TRBD1 TRBV20-1
TGTGCCAGCAGTCCGAGGACAGGGGCGAACTATGGCTACACCTTC CASSPRTGANYGYTF TRBJ1-2 NA TRBD1 TRBV12-3/TRBV12-4
TGCAGTGCTTTGGGGGCCCCTGAAGCTTTCTTT CSALGAPEAFF TRBJ1-1 NA NA TRBV20-1
TGTGCTAGCAGCTTGTCGGGAGTGGGTACAGATACGCAGTATTTT CASSLSGVGTDTQYF TRBJ2-3 NA NA TRBV7-7
TGCAGTGCGTACCTAGCGGGAGGGCCGGGGGAGCAGTACTTC CSAYLAGGPGEQYF TRBJ2-7 NA TRBD2 TRBV20-1
TGTGCCTGGAGTAACTTCAGGGAGGATGGCTACACCTTC CAWSNFREDGYTF TRBJ1-2 NA NA TRBV30
TGTGCCAGCAGCCAAACCCCGGGGTCCGGGAGCTACGAGCAGTACTTC CASSQTPGSGSYEQYF TRBJ2-7 NA NA TRBV7-8
TGTGCCAGCAGCAAACCGGGGGCCTACAATGAGCAGTTCTTC CASSKPGAYNEQFF TRBJ2-1 NA NA TRBV27
TGTGCCAGCAGCGTAGGACTAGCCGATGAGCAGTTCTTC CASSVGLADEQFF TRBJ2-1 NA TRBD2 TRBV9
TGTGCAACCAAGGGTGCGGGAGGGTTCGAGCAGTACTTC CATKGAGGFEQYF TRBJ2-7 NA TRBD2 TRBV5-4
TGCAGCGTTGGAGCTCCAGATACGCAGTATTTT CSVGAPDTQYF TRBJ2-3 NA NA TRBV29-1
TGTGCCACCAGCAGAGATACGGGTGAAGAGACCCAGTACTTC CATSRDTGEETQYF TRBJ2-5 NA NA TRBV15
TGTGCTAGCAGTAAAGACAGGGGTGGCAATGAGCAGTTCTTC CASSKDRGGNEQFF TRBJ2-1 NA TRBD1 TRBV7-7
TGCAGCGCACAAACGGTCAGGGGCACAGATACGCAGTATTTT CSAQTVRGTDTQYF TRBJ2-3 NA NA TRBV29-1
TGTGCCACCAGCAGAGATAAGGCGGGCACTGAAGCTTTCTTT CATSRDKAGTEAFF TRBJ1-1 NA NA TRBV15
TGCAGTGCTAGAGAGGGAATGAACAATGAGCAGTTCTTC CSAREGMNNEQFF TRBJ2-1 NA NA TRBV20-1
TGTGCCAGCAGCCCCAGAGGGACTAATAGAGATGGCTACACCTTC CASSPRGTNRDGYTF TRBJ1-2 NA NA TRBV3-1
TGCAGCGTTGGGAGGGTTGGGGCTAGCGACTTACTAGGGGAGACCCAGTACTTC CSVGRVGASDLLGETQYF TRBJ2-5 once NA TRBV29-1
TGTGCCTGGACCCCCGGGTCGGGCCCACATCAGCCCCAGCATTTT CAWTPGSGPHQPQHF TRBJ1-5 NA NA TRBV30
TGTGCCAGCAGTTTATCTGTGGGGCTCAATGAGCAGTTCTTC CASSLSVGLNEQFF TRBJ2-1 NA NA TRBV27
TGTGCCAGCAGCAGACCACAGGGGGTCACGCAGTATTTT CASSRPQGVTQYF TRBJ2-3 once TRBD1 TRBV7-6
TGCAGTGCAATCCCGGGACAGGGAATGTACGAGCAGTACTTC CSAIPGQGMYEQYF TRBJ2-7 NA TRBD1 TRBV20-1
TGCAGTGCTAGAGACCGGAAGGTATCCGACTCCCTAGCGGATCTCAATGAGCAGTTCTTC CSARDRKVSDSLADLNEQFF TRBJ2-1 NA TRBD2 TRBV20-1
TGCAGTGCTAGTGCGTCAGGGGTCAATACGCAGTATTTT CSASASGVNTQYF TRBJ2-3 once NA TRBV20-1
TGCAGCGTTGTAAGGGCGTTCACAGATACGCAGTATTTT CSVVRAFTDTQYF TRBJ2-3 NA NA TRBV29-1
TGCAGCGTTGGACAGAAGCTAAACACTGAAGCTTTCTTT CSVGQKLNTEAFF TRBJ1-1 once NA TRBV29-1
TGTGCCAGCTGGACTGAGACCTACGAGCAGTACTTC CASWTETYEQYF TRBJ2-7 NA NA TRBV28
TGTGCCTGGAGTAACGGTCAGCTTAATGAAAAACTGTTTTTT CAWSNGQLNEKLFF TRBJ1-4 NA NA TRBV30
TGTGCCAGCAGACCGCCGGGACTAGCGAACACCGGGGAGCTGTTTTTT CASRPPGLANTGELFF TRBJ2-2 NA TRBD2 TRBV9
TGTGCCAGCAGTTCCGGGACAGGGAGAATCCACGAGCAGTACTTC CASSSGTGRIHEQYF TRBJ2-7 NA TRBD1 TRBV28
TGCAGTGCTAGAGACAGGACAGGGTCCGAGCAGTACTTC CSARDRTGSEQYF TRBJ2-7 NA TRBD1 TRBV20-1
TGCAGTGCTAGCTCTCTAGCGAACAATGAGCAGTTCTTC CSASSLANNEQFF TRBJ2-1 NA NA TRBV20-1
TGTGCCTGGAGTCCTACAAGCTACGAGCAGTACTTC CAWSPTSYEQYF TRBJ2-7 NA NA TRBV30
TGCGCCAGCAGCTCCTTCTCCAGGAACACTGAAGCTTTCTTT CASSSFSRNTEAFF TRBJ1-1 NA NA TRBV4-3
TGCAGCGGAACGGGGGCAGATACGCAGTATTTT CSGTGADTQYF TRBJ2-3 NA NA TRBV29-1
TGTGCCAGCGGGACTGGCGGGAGGGCCGGGGGCAAAAACATTCAGTACTTC CASGTGGRAGGKNIQYF TRBJ2-4 NA TRBD2 TRBV25-1
TGTGCTAGCAGCTTTGCCGAGTACGACGGTGAGCAGTTCTTC CASSFAEYDGEQFF TRBJ2-1 NA NA TRBV7-7
TGCAGTGCTCAAGCGGGATCTACCTACGAGCAGTACTTC CSAQAGSTYEQYF TRBJ2-7 NA TRBD2 TRBV20-1
TGCAGTGCTAGCTTACTAGCAGGCACAGATACGCAGTATTTT CSASLLAGTDTQYF TRBJ2-3 NA NA TRBV20-1